This T cell receptor beta chain is drawn from a study of T cells in Graves' hyperthyroidism and ophthalmopathy. Hyperthyroidism, newly diagnosed and lasting under 2 months, affected patients aged 18 to 65. Trimming removed 9 bases from V and 6 bases from J, with 23 bases in between. Germline lookup yields CDR1 SEHNR and CDR2 FQNEAQ (reference sequence). The CDR3 runs to 15 residues. RNA transcripts provided the source from which TCR beta CDR3 regions were amplified. Carried out on the TCR CDR3, a first-round RT-PCR used the HTBI primer set. Each CDR3 protein is one row after TCRdb ran MiXCR on the multiplex PCR reads. The sample records 350,000 to 400,000 distinct CDR3 sequences, under 15% being singletons. This clonotype showed up just once.

Material for sequencing was blood. The origin of this receptor is a woman aged 25 to 39 with Graves' hyperthyroidism. The rearrangement joins TRBV7-9 to TRBJ1-1; D remains unclear. In DNA form, the CDR3 reads TGTGCCAGAAACCCAAGGGAAAAGGTGACCCCTGAAGCTTTCTTT. Residues: CARNPREKVTPEAFF.